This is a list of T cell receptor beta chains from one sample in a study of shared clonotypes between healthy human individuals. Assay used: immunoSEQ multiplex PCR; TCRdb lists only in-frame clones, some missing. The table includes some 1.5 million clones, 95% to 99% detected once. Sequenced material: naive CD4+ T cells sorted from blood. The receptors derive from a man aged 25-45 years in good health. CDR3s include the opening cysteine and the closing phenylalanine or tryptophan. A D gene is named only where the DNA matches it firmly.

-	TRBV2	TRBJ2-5	CASQGPGETQYF	TGTGCCAGTCAGGGACCGGGGGAGACCCAGTACTTC
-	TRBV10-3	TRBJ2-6	CAIRTQVLFSGANVLTF	TGTGCCATCAGGACACAGGTCCTGTTCTCTGGGGCCAACGTCCTGACTTTC
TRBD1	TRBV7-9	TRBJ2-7	CASSTNRGSSYEQYF	TGTGCCAGCAGCACAAACAGGGGGAGCTCCTACGAGCAGTACTTC
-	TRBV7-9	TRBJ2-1	CASSLQTGYNEQFF	TGTGCCAGCAGCTTACAGACGGGGTACAATGAGCAGTTCTTC
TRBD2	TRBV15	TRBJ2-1	CATSIRTSFDEQFF	TGTGCCACCAGCATTCGGACTAGCTTCGATGAGCAGTTCTTC
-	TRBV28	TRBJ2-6	CASRVSGASGANVLTF	TGTGCCAGCCGAGTTTCTGGGGCCTCTGGGGCCAACGTCCTGACTTTC
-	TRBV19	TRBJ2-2	CASSTNTNTGELFF	TGTGCCAGTAGTACCAACACGAACACCGGGGAGCTGTTTTTT
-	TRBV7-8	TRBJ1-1	CASSLYVTENTEAFF	TGTGCCAGCAGCTTATACGTGACAGAAAACACTGAAGCTTTCTTT
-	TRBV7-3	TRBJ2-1	CASSSIQTRSSSYNEQFF	TGTGCCAGCAGCTCCATTCAGACACGTTCAAGCTCCTACAATGAGCAGTTCTTC
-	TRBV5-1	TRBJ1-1	CASSVGQTNTEAFF	TGCGCCAGCAGCGTCGGACAAACCAACACTGAAGCTTTCTTT
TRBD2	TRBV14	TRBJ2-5	CASSQVAGGPQETQYF	TGTGCCAGCAGCCAAGTAGCGGGAGGCCCCCAAGAGACCCAGTACTTC
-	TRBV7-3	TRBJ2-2	CASSQRPNTGELFF	TGTGCCAGCTCCCAAAGACCAAACACCGGGGAGCTGTTTTTT
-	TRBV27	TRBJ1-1	CASSSSGRPEAFF	TGTGCCAGCAGTTCCTCAGGTAGGCCTGAAGCTTTCTTT
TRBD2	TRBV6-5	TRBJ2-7	CASSYSASGSYEQYF	TGTGCCAGCAGTTACTCGGCTAGCGGCTCCTACGAGCAGTACTTC
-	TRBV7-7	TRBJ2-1	CASSSVTHNEQFF	TGTGCCAGCAGCTCCGTTACACACAATGAGCAGTTCTTC
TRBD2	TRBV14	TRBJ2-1	CASSQLRFSGRSYNEQFF	TGTGCCAGCAGCCAACTACGCTTCAGCGGGAGGTCCTACAATGAGCAGTTCTTC
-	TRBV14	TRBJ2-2	CASSLVFTGELFF	TGTGCCAGCAGCTTAGTGTTTACCGGGGAGCTGTTTTTT
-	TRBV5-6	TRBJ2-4	CASSSRGNIQYF	TGTGCCAGCAGCTCCAGGGGAAACATTCAGTACTTC